The 3 T cell receptor beta chains given below trace back to one sample, sequenced in a study of human T cells and chemical hapten exposure. MiXCR, applied by TCRdb to the RACE reads, yields one record per CDR3 protein. The sample contains around 300,000 distinct CDR3 sequences, around 6.9% of which appear only once. Time point of the sample: patch test 1, 2 weeks after DPC sensitization. The sample's treatment: therapeutic diphenylcyclopropenone sensitization with weekly scalp DPC. The sample was whole blood, taken in connection with sensitization to the hapten diphenylcyclopropenone (DPC). The origin of the receptors is a woman aged 18-29 years with alopecia areata. Some clones in this sample may be carry-over from other donors' samples.

This clonotype was picked up a small number of times. The rearrangement uses TRBV7-2 and TRBJ1-5; D remains unclear. This CDR3 comprises 15 residues. Looked up from germline, CDR1 is SGHTA and CDR2 is FQGNSA. V was trimmed by 2 bases and J by 2 bases, leaving 10 bases between them. The CDR3 coding sequence is TGTGCCAGCAGCTTAAGCCAGGTCGGCAATCAGCCCCAGCATTTT. Translating it yields CASSLSQVGNQPQHF.

This clonotype was recorded a few times. V gene TRBV3-1 combines with J gene TRBJ1-3; D call uncertain. V lost 0 bases and J lost 1, with 7 bases in between. Germline V gene sequence: CDR1 LGHDT, CDR2 YNNKEL (reference sequence). CDR3 size: 15 residues. CDR3 coding DNA: TGTGCCAGCAGCCAAGATTTGGGGTCTGGAAACACCATATATTTT. Translating it yields CASSQDLGSGNTIYF.

In this sample, this clonotype turned up many times. This chain links TRBV7-2 with TRBJ2-4; 8 nucleotides match TRBD2. Germline CDR1 is SGHTA and CDR2 is FQGNSA. CDR3 length equals 18 residues. J gave up 7 bases and V 5 bases, and 19 bases lay outside the gene matches. The CDR3 DNA follows: TGTGCCAGCAGCCTTTTCGGGCGGGGGGCTCCAACCAGTAACATTCAGTACTTC. Its protein product is CASSLFGRGAPTSNIQYF.